The entry below gives a single T cell receptor beta chain sequence along with its context. Its antigen remains unknown. These data come from a study of blood T cells in healthy people across ages. Primers used in a second PCR of roughly 6 to 11 cycles were a sample-barcoded 5' primer and a J-beta primer mix. Each TCR beta cDNA got a 12-nucleotide random molecular identifier. Each CDR3 protein is one row after TCRdb ran MiXCR on the 5' RACE reads. Altogether 700,000 to 950,000 distinct CDR3 sequences are present, more than 45% being singletons, with the ten largest covering about 20%. General study results and limits: PBMCs left unsorted prevented a conclusive naive versus antigen-experienced comparison.

This receptor was taken from a man aged 25-45 years in good health. The material sequenced was blood.

This chain's CDR3 is CSARPTVQQPQHF. The CDR3 DNA reads as TGCAGTGCTAGACCGACAGTCCAGCAGCCCCAGCATTTT. This chain connects TRBV20-1 to TRBJ1-5, with a possible D match to TRBD1 (5 bases). The CDR3 is 13 residues long. Germline loops: CDR1 DFQATT, CDR2 SNEGSKA (reference sequence). V was pared by 2 bases and J by 7 bases, with 12 bases between.